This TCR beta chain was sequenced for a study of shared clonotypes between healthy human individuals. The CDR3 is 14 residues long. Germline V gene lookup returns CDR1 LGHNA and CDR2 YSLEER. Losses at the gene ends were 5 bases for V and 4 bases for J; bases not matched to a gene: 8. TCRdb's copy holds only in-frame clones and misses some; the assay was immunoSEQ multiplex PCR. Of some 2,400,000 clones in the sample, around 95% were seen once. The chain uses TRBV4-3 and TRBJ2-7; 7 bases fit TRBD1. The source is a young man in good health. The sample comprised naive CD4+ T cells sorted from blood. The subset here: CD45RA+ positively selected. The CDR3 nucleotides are TGCGCCAGCAGCTCTCCGACAGGGAAATACGAGCAGTACTTC. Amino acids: CASSSPTGKYEQYF.